The 26 T cell receptor beta chains below come from one sample, sequenced in a study of blood T cells in healthy people across ages. Through a sample-barcoded 5' primer and a J-beta primer mix, a second PCR was run for about 7 to 12 cycles. TCRdb processed the 5' RACE reads anew with MiXCR; each CDR3 protein has one entry. The sample consists of some 900,000 distinct CDR3 sequences, around 26% of them appearing once. Material for sequencing was blood. These receptors originate from a woman of 80 years or more in good health.

This clonotype has ten or more counts. The V and J genes are TRBV7-6 and TRBJ2-3, with 10 positions matching TRBD2. V was clipped by 1 base and J by 1 base; unmatched bases: 2. CDR1 and CDR2 from the germline V gene are SGHVS and FNYEAQ. This CDR3 has 16 amino acids. DNA of the CDR3: TGTGCCAGCAGCTTAGTTGGGACTAGCGGCACAGATACGCAGTATTTT. Translation: CASSLVGTSGTDTQYF.

This clonotype was detected ten times or more. The chain joins TRBV7-2 to TRBJ1-1; possibly TRBD1 for D (6 bases). The CDR3 covers 12 residues. Between the trimmed V and J ends, which lost 3 bases and 11 bases, there was a span of 13 bases. Germline V gene data show CDR1 as SGHTA and CDR2 as FQGNSA. The CDR3 nucleotides are TGTGCCAGCAGCTTCGCACAGGGTTGGGCTTTCTTT. Amino acids: CASSFAQGWAFF. The complete variable domain, with remaining parts taken from reference TRBV7-2 and TRBJ1-1, reads GAGVSQSPSNKVTEKGKDVELRCDPISGHTALYWYRQSLGQGLEFLIYFQGNSAPDKSGLPSDRFSAERTGGSVSTLTIQRTQQEDSAVYLCASSFAQGWAFFGQGTRLTVV.

This clonotype appeared a single time. This chain uses TRBV6-5 with TRBJ2-1; 15 bases align to TRBD2. The CDR3 sequence is 15 residues long. The junction had 2 bases not matched to a gene; V was cut back by 3 bases and J by 8 bases. Germline CDR1 is MNHEY and CDR2 is SVGAGI. In DNA, the CDR3 is TGTGCCAGCAGTTATGGGACTAGCGGGAGGTATGAGCAGTTCTTC. Amino acid sequence: CASSYGTSGRYEQFF.

This clonotype came up a few times. The rearrangement uses TRBV6-2 or TRBV6-3 and TRBJ1-2; 10 positions match TRBD1. Germline CDR1 is MNHEY and CDR2 is SVGEGT. CDR3 size: 13 residues. After removal of 6 bases from V and 7 bases from J, the junction contained 5 bases not matched to a gene. The CDR3 DNA reads TGTGCCAGCAGCCAACGACAGGGGGCTGGCTACACCTTC. Protein sequence: CASSQRQGAGYTF.

This clonotype has ten or more counts. This chain connects TRBV2 to TRBJ2-1, with D unclear. CDR3 length: 20 amino acids. Germline assignment: CDR1 SNHLY and CDR2 FYNNEI. V lost 1 base, J lost 0 bases, and 22 bases lay in between. The CDR3 reads CASSEDGTALILSSYNEQFF. The CDR3 DNA reads as TGTGCCAGCAGTGAAGACGGAACAGCGCTTATTCTCAGCTCCTACAATGAGCAGTTCTTC. The whole variable domain, remainder taken from reference TRBV2 and TRBJ2-1, is EPEVTQTPSHQVTQMGQEVILRCVPISNHLYFYWYRQILGQKVEFLVSFYNNEISEKSEIFDDQFSVERPDGSNFTLKIRSTKLEDSAMYFCASSEDGTALILSSYNEQFFGPGTRLTVL.

This clonotype was found many times. The CDR3: CASSQGKGGLTDTQYF. The CDR3 nucleotides read TGCGCCAGCAGCCAAGGGAAGGGAGGTTTAACAGATACGCAGTATTTT. The V call is TRBV4-3, the J call TRBJ2-3, with a weak D call TRBD2 (6 bases). The germline V and J ends were trimmed by 1 base and 3 bases, with 14 bases remaining between them. The CDR3 totals 16 residues. CDR1 is LGHNA, CDR2 YSLEER, per germline.

Worth noting for this clonotype: This clone may be a read error of a much larger clone one base away. V gene TRBV7-2 combines with J gene TRBJ2-1, with D unresolved. The J call may be in error: the DNA end matches TRBJ2-7 better. The CDR3 runs 13 residues. Germline-derived CDR1 and CDR2 are SGHTA and FQGNSA. The CDR3 loop reads CASRLATPNEQYF. The CDR3 nucleotides read TGTGCCAGCAGACTGGCGACCCCCAATGAGCAGTACTTC.

The gene calls are TRBV28 and TRBJ1-2; D uncertain. This CDR3 contains 11 residues. Trimming took off 6 bases at V and 3 bases at J, with 5 bases between the two ends. Germline CDR1 reads MDHEN; CDR2 reads SYDVKM. The CDR3 here is CASRVDYGYTF. Written as DNA, the CDR3 is TGTGCCAGCAGGGTTGACTATGGCTACACCTTC.

About this clonotype: With a much larger clone just one base away, this may be a read error. The chain couples TRBV6-5 to TRBJ1-6; D is undetermined. CDR3 size: 15 residues. Germline loops: CDR1 MNHEY, CDR2 SVGAGI. CDR3 in DNA: TGTGCCAGCAGTCGTTTACAGTCCACGGGGTCACCCCCCCACTTT. Translating it yields CASSRLQSTGSPPHF.

As to this clonotype: A much larger clone lies one base from this, so it may be a read error. V gene TRBV3-1 combines with J gene TRBJ2-7; D gene unclear. CDR3 length equals 13 residues. Per the germline V gene, CDR1 is LGHDT and CDR2 is YNNKEL (reference sequence). V lost 8 bases to trimming and J lost 0 bases, with 11 bases between them. CDR3 residues: CASGAVASYEQYF. In nucleotides, the CDR3 is TGTGCCAGCGGCGCCGTGGCCTCCTACGAGCAGTACTTC.

V and J are TRBV30 and TRBJ1-2, with 10 bases identical to TRBD1. CDR1 GTSNPN and CDR2 SVGIG come from the germline V gene (reference sequence). The CDR3 totals 15 residues. V lost 1 base, J lost 8 bases, and 10 bases stayed unmatched. The CDR3 sequence: CAWSGKPGTGDGYTF. CDR3 nucleotides: TGTGCCTGGAGTGGTAAACCCGGGACAGGGGACGGCTACACCTTC.

This clonotype has more than one count but fewer than ten. The V and J genes are TRBV30 and TRBJ2-5, with D perhaps being TRBD1 or TRBD2 (6 bases each). V gave up 0 bases and J gave up 5 bases, with 10 bases separating them. There are 13 residues in the CDR3. CDR1 is GTSNPN and CDR2 is SVGIG in the germline V gene (reference sequence). The CDR3 here is CAWSVGGRETQYF. CDR3 in DNA: TGTGCCTGGAGTGTTGGGGGGCGGGAGACCCAGTACTTC.

In this sample, this clonotype turned up many times. The V and J genes are TRBV7-2 and TRBJ2-5, with D perhaps TRBD2 (5 bases). Germline V CDR1 and CDR2: SGHTA, FQGNSA. The ends were cut back, 7 bases at V and 3 bases at J, with 12 bases in the middle. The CDR3 has 13 residues. The CDR3 region is CASTRSGKETQYF. The CDR3 DNA reads TGTGCCAGCACCAGAAGCGGTAAAGAGACCCAGTACTTC.

This clonotype has at least ten counts. The chain carries TRBV6-5 and TRBJ1-2, with D perhaps TRBD1 (6 bases). Trimming removed 6 bases from V and 3 bases from J, with 8 bases in between. The CDR3 is 12 residues long. Germline V CDR1 and CDR2: MNHEY, SVGAGI. CDR3: CASRTGYYGYTF. DNA of the CDR3: TGTGCCAGCAGAACAGGGTACTATGGCTACACCTTC.

This clonotype was recorded many times. The chain combines TRBV20-1 with TRBJ2-5; D call uncertain. The germline CDR1 and CDR2 sequences are DFQATT and SNEGSKA (reference sequence). The V and J ends lost 6 bases and 2 bases respectively, with 4 bases between them. The CDR3 covers 10 residues. The CDR3 region is CSASQETQYF. The CDR3 DNA is TGCAGTGCCAGTCAAGAGACCCAGTACTTC.

This clonotype was detected ten times or more. The chain links TRBV7-2 to TRBJ2-1; D is unclear. Looked up from germline, CDR1 is SGHTA and CDR2 is FQGNSA. V was pared by 6 bases and J by 1 base, with 13 bases between. The CDR3 contains 15 residues. The CDR3 here is CASRPLPLSYNEQFF. The CDR3 DNA reads TGTGCCAGCAGGCCCCTCCCGCTTTCCTACAATGAGCAGTTCTTC.

The rearrangement joins TRBV20-1 to TRBJ2-1, with D unresolved. CDR1 and CDR2 from the germline V gene are DFQATT and SNEGSKA (reference sequence). CDR3 length: 15 residues. Trimming removed 3 bases at V and 3 bases at J, with 15 bases between. The DNA of the CDR3 is TGCAGTGCTAGCCGGCCCGGACCGAGCTACAATGAGCAGTTCTTC. Encoded protein: CSASRPGPSYNEQFF.

This clonotype has just a few counts. The chain carries TRBV18 and TRBJ1-5; no firm D call. V lost 0 bases to trimming and J lost 1 base, with 4 bases between them. The CDR3 extends over 14 amino acids. Germline CDR1 KGHSH, CDR2 LQKENI. The chain's CDR3 is CASSPPESNQPQHF. DNA of the CDR3: TGTGCCAGCTCACCACCGGAGAGCAATCAGCCCCAGCATTTT.

Of note for this clonotype: This could be a read error, since a much larger clone is one nucleotide away. This rearrangement joins TRBV5-6 to TRBJ1-2; D is unresolved. The CDR3 covers 15 residues. The germline gives CDR1 SGHDT, CDR2 YYEEEE. In DNA form, the CDR3 reads TGTACCAGCAGCCCCCGTCCGGGTTCCAACTATGGCTACACCTTC. Amino acid sequence: CTSSPRPGSNYGYTF.

This clonotype was found many times. The J gene is TRBJ1-2, the V gene TRBV5-6; tentative D call: TRBD1 (6 bases). The CDR3 runs to 13 residues. Per germline, CDR1 SGHDT and CDR2 YYEEEE. V lost 4 bases, J lost 7 bases, and 14 bases lay in between. In nucleotides, the CDR3 is TGTGCCAGCAGCCCCAACAGGGTTGGTGGCTACACCTTC. Protein product: CASSPNRVGGYTF.

This clonotype came up many times. This chain connects TRBV2 to TRBJ1-4, with D perhaps TRBD1 (6 bases). The CDR3 runs 13 residues. Germline lookup yields CDR1 SNHLY and CDR2 FYNNEI. V was cut by 8 bases and J by 8 bases, with 15 bases left in between. CDR3 nucleotides: TGTGCCAGCGTTACAGGGAAAGGGGAAAAACTGTTTTTT. Amino acid sequence: CASVTGKGEKLFF.

This clonotype was counted at least ten times. The chain recombines TRBV20-1 with TRBJ1-2, with TRBD1 identical over 7 bases. Germline-derived CDR1 and CDR2 are DFQATT and SNEGSKA (reference sequence). This CDR3 contains 12 residues. V dropped 5 bases and J dropped 4; count of bases not matched to a gene: 4. The CDR3 bases are TGCAGTGCTCGGACAGGATCCTATGGCTACACCTTC. This encodes CSARTGSYGYTF.

Remarks on this clonotype: This clone may be a read error of a much larger clone one base away. The chain uses TRBV29-1 and TRBJ2-3, with 7 bases identical to TRBD2. This CDR3 contains 14 residues. CDR1 and CDR2 from the germline V gene are SQVTM and ANQGSEA. CDR3 nucleotides: TGCAGCGCTGAAGCAAGCGGGACGGTAGATACGCAGTATTTT. It specifies CSAEASGTVDTQYF.

The chain employs TRBV5-1 and TRBJ2-5; D is perhaps TRBD1 (5 bases). The germline gives CDR1 SGHRS, CDR2 YFSETQ. Trimming took 0 bases from V and 5 from J, leaving 14 bases between them. CDR3 size: 15 residues. CDR3 bases: TGCGCCAGCAGCTTGGTCCCACAGGCAGGGGAGACCCAGTACTTC. Translation: CASSLVPQAGETQYF.

The chain combines TRBV7-9 with TRBJ2-3; D perhaps matches TRBD1 (5 bases). The CDR3 has 15 residues. V lost 3 bases, J lost 2 bases, and 12 bases lay in between. Germline CDR1 reads SEHNR; CDR2 reads FQNEAQ (reference sequence). The DNA for the CDR3 is TGTGCCAGCAGCTTCTGGGGCAGGGCCACAGATACGCAGTATTTT. Protein product: CASSFWGRATDTQYF.

As to this clonotype: This sequence may be a read error, since a much larger clone differs from it by one base. J is TRBJ2-1 and V is TRBV7-2; 9 bases align to TRBD2. In germline, CDR1 is SGHTA, CDR2 FQGNSA. The length of the CDR3 is 15 residues. Germline trimming cut 5 bases from V and 0 bases from J; bases unmatched to any gene: 2. The chain's CDR3 is CASSRLAVSYNEQFF. The CDR3 DNA sequence: TGTGCCAGCAGCCGACTAGCGGTCTCCTACAATGAGCAGTTCTTC. Together with reference TRBV7-2 and TRBJ2-1, the CDR3 gives the full variable domain: GAGVSQSPSNKVTEKGKDVELRCDPISGHTALYWYRQSLGQGLEFLIYFQGNSAPDKSGLPSDRFSAERTGGSVSTLTIQRTQQEDSAVYLCASSRLAVSYNEQFFGPGTRLTVL.